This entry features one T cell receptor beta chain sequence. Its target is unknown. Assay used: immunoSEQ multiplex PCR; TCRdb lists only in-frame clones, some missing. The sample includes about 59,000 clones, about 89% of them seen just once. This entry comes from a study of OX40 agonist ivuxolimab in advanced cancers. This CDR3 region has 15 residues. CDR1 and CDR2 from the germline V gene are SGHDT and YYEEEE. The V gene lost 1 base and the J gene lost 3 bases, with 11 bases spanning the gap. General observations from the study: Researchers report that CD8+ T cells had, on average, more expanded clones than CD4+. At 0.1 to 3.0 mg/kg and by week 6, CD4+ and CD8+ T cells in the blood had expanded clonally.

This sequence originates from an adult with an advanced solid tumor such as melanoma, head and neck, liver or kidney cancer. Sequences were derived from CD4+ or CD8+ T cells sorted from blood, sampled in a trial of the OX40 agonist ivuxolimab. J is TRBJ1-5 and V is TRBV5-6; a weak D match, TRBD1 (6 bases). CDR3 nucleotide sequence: TGTGCCAGCAGCTTGACAGGACAGACCAATCAGCCCCAGCATTTT. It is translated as CASSLTGQTNQPQHF.